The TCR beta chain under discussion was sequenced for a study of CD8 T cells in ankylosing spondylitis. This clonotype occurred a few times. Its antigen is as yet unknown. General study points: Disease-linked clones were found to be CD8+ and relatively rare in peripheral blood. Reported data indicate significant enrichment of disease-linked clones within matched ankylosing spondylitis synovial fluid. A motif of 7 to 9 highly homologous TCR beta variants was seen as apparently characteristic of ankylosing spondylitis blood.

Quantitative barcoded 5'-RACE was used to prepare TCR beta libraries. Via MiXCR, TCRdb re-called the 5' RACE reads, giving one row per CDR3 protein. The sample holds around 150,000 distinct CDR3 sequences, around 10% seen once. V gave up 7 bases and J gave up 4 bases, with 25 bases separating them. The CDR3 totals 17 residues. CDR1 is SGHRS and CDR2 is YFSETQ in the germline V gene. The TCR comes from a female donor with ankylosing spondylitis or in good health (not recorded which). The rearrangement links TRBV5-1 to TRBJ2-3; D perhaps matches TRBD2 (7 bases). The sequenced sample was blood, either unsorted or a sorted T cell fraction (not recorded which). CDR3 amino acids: CASSKRGGNDSPDTQYF. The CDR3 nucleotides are TGCGCCAGCTCGAAGAGGGGGGGGAATGACTCTCCAGATACGCAGTATTTT. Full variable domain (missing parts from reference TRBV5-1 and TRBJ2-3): KAGVTQTPRYLIKTRGQQVTLSCSPISGHRSVSWYQQTPGQGLQFLFEYFSETQRNKGNFPGRFSGRQFSNSRSEMNVSTLELGDSALYLCASSKRGGNDSPDTQYFGPGTRLTVL.